A selection of T cell receptor beta chains follows, all from one sample in a study of CDR3 diversity in severe acne. One entry per CDR3 protein results from TCRdb running MiXCR on the PCR reads. The sample contains around 94,000 distinct CDR3 sequences, around 56% of which appear only once. Sequencing was done on a sample of blood. These receptors all come from a male donor with acne. Each CDR3 is given with its conserved first and last residue. D genes are given only for firm matches. Size tells how often a clone was seen (once, few, many) or the class of an expanded clone, and some rows leave it out.

D: -; V: TRBV5-1; J: TRBJ2-2; size: once; CDR3: CASSLLRGGSNTGELFF; DNA: TGCGCCAGCAGCTTGCTGAGGGGGGGTTCGAACACCGGGGAGCTGTTTTTT
D: -; V: TRBV6-1; J: TRBJ2-1; size: -; CDR3: CAIGEIAAQFF; DNA: TGTGCCATCGGAGAGATAGCGGCACAGTTCTTC
D: -; V: TRBV4-3; J: TRBJ1-1; size: -; CDR3: CASSQEWGGAAFF; DNA: TGCGCCAGCAGCCAAGAATGGGGAGGGGCAGCTTTCTTT
D: TRBD2; V: TRBV28; J: TRBJ2-7; size: many; CDR3: CASTRGLAGDEQYF; DNA: TGTGCCAGCACCCGTGGACTAGCGGGAGACGAGCAGTACTTC
D: -; V: TRBV27; J: TRBJ1-1; size: -; CDR3: CASSLTPGSDTEAFF; DNA: TGTGCCAGCAGTTTAACCCCAGGGTCGGACACTGAAGCTTTCTTT
D: -; V: TRBV24-1; J: TRBJ2-3; size: -; CDR3: CATSGVGETRVDTQYF; DNA: TGTGCCACCAGTGGAGTGGGGGAGACACGGGTAGATACGCAGTATTTT
D: -; V: TRBV9; J: TRBJ2-7; size: -; CDR3: CASSVGDVSSYEQYF; DNA: TGTGCCAGCAGCGTAGGGGACGTGAGCTCCTACGAGCAGTACTTC
D: TRBD1; V: TRBV2; J: TRBJ1-4; size: -; CDR3: CASSYHRGLPLF; DNA: TGTGCCAGCAGTTACCACAGGGGCCTACCCCTCTTT
D: -; V: TRBV28; J: TRBJ1-5; size: -; CDR3: CASSPWVNQPQHF; DNA: TGTGCCAGCAGTCCATGGGTAAATCAGCCCCAGCATTTT
D: TRBD1; V: TRBV7-8; J: TRBJ2-2; size: -; CDR3: CASSLPLTGGVTGELFF; DNA: TGTGCCAGCAGCTTACCCCTTACAGGGGGCGTTACCGGGGAGCTGTTTTTT
D: TRBD2; V: TRBV25-1; J: TRBJ2-2; size: -; CDR3: CASSALAGVTGELFF; DNA: TGTGCCAGCAGTGCGCTAGCGGGAGTAACCGGGGAGCTGTTTTTT
D: -; V: TRBV9; J: TRBJ1-3; size: many; CDR3: CASSVGEASGNTIYF; DNA: TGTGCCAGCAGCGTAGGCGAAGCTTCTGGAAACACCATATATTTT
D: -; V: TRBV7-3; J: TRBJ1-6; size: -; CDR3: CASSSDRAFSPLHF; DNA: TGTGCCAGCAGCTCCGACCGCGCCTTTTCACCCCTCCACTTT
D: -; V: TRBV29-1; J: TRBJ2-7; size: -; CDR3: CSGGDPYEQYF; DNA: TGCAGCGGGGGGGACCCCTACGAGCAGTACTTC
D: TRBD1; V: TRBV20-1; J: TRBJ2-6; size: medium-sized; CDR3: CSADRAGANVLTF; DNA: TGCAGTGCGGACAGGGCTGGGGCCAACGTCCTGACTTTC
D: TRBD2; V: TRBV20-1; J: TRBJ2-7; size: -; CDR3: CSARALLAGVTEQYF; DNA: TGCAGTGCTAGAGCGCTTCTAGCGGGAGTGACCGAGCAGTACTTC
D: -; V: TRBV25-1; J: TRBJ1-4; size: -; CDR3: CASSAGGEWEELFF; DNA: TGTGCCAGTAGTGCGGGTGGTGAGTGGGAAGAACTGTTTTTT
D: -; V: TRBV5-6; J: TRBJ2-2; size: -; CDR3: CASSLGNTGELFF; DNA: TGTGCCAGCAGCTTGGGGAACACCGGGGAGCTGTTTTTT
D: TRBD1; V: TRBV7-3; J: TRBJ2-1; size: -; CDR3: CASSPGTGGAEQFF; DNA: TGTGCCAGCAGCCCCGGGACAGGGGGGGCTGAGCAGTTCTTC
D: TRBD1; V: TRBV19; J: TRBJ2-3; size: -; CDR3: CASSLGQGRTDTQYF; DNA: TGTGCCAGTAGTCTGGGACAGGGGCGCACAGATACGCAGTATTTT
D: -; V: TRBV27; J: TRBJ2-3; size: -; CDR3: CASSLSNPSPDTQYF; DNA: TGTGCCAGCAGTTTGTCTAACCCCAGCCCAGATACGCAGTATTTT
D: TRBD1; V: TRBV9; J: TRBJ2-7; size: -; CDR3: CASSVAQGAYEQYF; DNA: TGTGCCAGCAGCGTAGCACAGGGGGCCTACGAGCAGTACTTC
D: TRBD2; V: TRBV7-2; J: TRBJ2-1; size: -; CDR3: CASSPPGLAEVF; DNA: TGTGCCAGCAGCCCCCCAGGACTAGCGGAGGTCTTC
D: TRBD1; V: TRBV10-3; J: TRBJ2-2; size: -; CDR3: CAISGDRSRTGELFF; DNA: TGTGCCATCAGTGGGGACAGGAGTCGAACCGGGGAGCTGTTTTTT
D: -; V: TRBV27; J: TRBJ1-4; size: few; CDR3: CASSERGGELFF; DNA: TGTGCCAGCAGCGAAAGGGGTGGGGAACTGTTTTTT
D: -; V: TRBV10-3; J: TRBJ1-2; size: -; CDR3: CAIRSGTINYGYTF; DNA: TGTGCCATCAGGTCCGGGACAATTAACTATGGCTACACCTTC
D: -; V: TRBV20-1; J: TRBJ2-3; size: -; CDR3: CSARDPWQCADTQYF; DNA: TGCAGTGCTAGGGACCCGTGGCAATGCGCAGATACGCAGTATTTT
D: TRBD1; V: TRBV7-3; J: TRBJ2-7; size: -; CDR3: CASSPTGANKQYF; DNA: TGTGCCAGCAGCCCGACAGGGGCCAACAAGCAGTACTTC
D: TRBD1; V: TRBV6-6; J: TRBJ1-5; size: many; CDR3: CASSPDRPNQPQHF; DNA: TGTGCCAGCAGCCCGGACAGGCCAAATCAGCCCCAGCATTTT
D: -; V: TRBV6-5; J: TRBJ2-6; size: many; CDR3: CATTLQHSGANVLTF; DNA: TGTGCCACCACGCTACAGCACTCTGGGGCCAACGTCCTGACTTTC
D: -; V: TRBV7-8; J: TRBJ1-4; size: once; CDR3: CASSSAYGYTFGSGKLFF; DNA: -
D: -; V: TRBV5-1; J: TRBJ2-5; size: -; CDR3: CASSLGRTLGETQYF; DNA: TGCGCCAGCAGCTTGGGTCGGACGCTAGGGGAGACCCAGTACTTC
D: -; V: TRBV20-1; J: TRBJ2-5; size: many; CDR3: CSPLETQYF; DNA: TGCAGTCCTCTAGAGACCCAGTACTTC
D: TRBD1; V: TRBV9; J: TRBJ2-2; size: -; CDR3: CASSVYRGMNTGELFF; DNA: TGTGCCAGCAGCGTGTACAGGGGGATGAACACCGGGGAGCTGTTTTTT
D: -; V: TRBV29-1; J: TRBJ2-7; size: -; CDR3: CSVGELRTDEQYF; DNA: TGCAGCGTTGGTGAGCTCCGTACCGACGAGCAGTACTTC
D: TRBD1; V: TRBV4-3; J: TRBJ1-4; size: -; CDR3: CASSQSTGGGYEKLFF; DNA: TGCGCCAGCAGCCAATCTACAGGGGGCGGGTATGAAAAACTGTTTTTT
D: TRBD1; V: TRBV2; J: TRBJ2-7; size: -; CDR3: CASSSPDRVDYEQYF; DNA: TGTGCCAGCAGCTCCCCGGACAGGGTTGACTACGAGCAGTACTTC
D: TRBD1; V: TRBV25-1; J: TRBJ1-5; size: few; CDR3: CASSSNEGARSNQPQHF; DNA: TGTGCCAGCAGTAGTAACGAGGGGGCGAGGAGCAATCAGCCCCAGCATTTT
D: -; V: TRBV29-1; J: TRBJ2-7; size: few; CDR3: CSVGQGLSYEQYF; DNA: TGCAGCGTTGGACAGGGACTCTCCTACGAGCAGTACTTC
D: -; V: TRBV9; J: TRBJ2-7; size: -; CDR3: CASSGTRSYEQYF; DNA: TGTGCCAGCTCCGGGACACGTTCCTACGAGCAGTACTTC
D: TRBD2; V: TRBV29-1; J: TRBJ2-3; size: few; CDR3: CSVEGLAGTTDTQYF; DNA: TGCAGCGTTGAGGGACTAGCGGGAACGACAGATACGCAGTATTTT
D: TRBD2; V: TRBV20-1; J: TRBJ2-3; size: many; CDR3: CSAPKRGGSTDTQYF; DNA: TGCAGTGCACCCAAGCGGGGGGGAAGTACAGATACGCAGTATTTT
D: -; V: TRBV7-9; J: TRBJ2-2; size: -; CDR3: CASSLLAFDGTGELFF; DNA: TGTGCCAGCAGCTTGTTGGCCTTCGATGGCACCGGGGAGCTGTTTTTT
D: -; V: TRBV10-1; J: TRBJ2-1; size: -; CDR3: CASSAQFGAKGHEQFF; DNA: TGCGCCAGCAGTGCGCAGTTTGGGGCGAAGGGCCATGAGCAGTTCTTC
D: TRBD2; V: TRBV18; J: TRBJ2-1; size: few; CDR3: CASSSVGTSGSWNEQFF; DNA: TGTGCCAGCTCATCGGTCGGGACTAGCGGGAGCTGGAATGAGCAGTTCTTC
D: -; V: TRBV6-1; J: TRBJ1-2; size: -; CDR3: CASSGAGPAGYGYTF; DNA: TGTGCCAGCAGTGGAGCTGGGCCAGCAGGTTATGGCTACACCTTC
D: TRBD2; V: TRBV2; J: TRBJ2-3; size: -; CDR3: CASSYSGRARDTQYF; DNA: TGTGCCAGCAGTTATAGCGGGAGGGCCCGGGATACGCAGTATTTT
D: TRBD1; V: TRBV5-6; J: TRBJ2-1; size: many; CDR3: CASSLAMQGAYNEQFF; DNA: TGTGCCAGCAGCTTGGCAATGCAGGGGGCTTACAATGAGCAGTTCTTC
D: -; V: TRBV19; J: TRBJ1-1; size: -; CDR3: CASSFKGTKVEAFF; DNA: TGTGCCAGTAGTTTTAAGGGAACGAAGGTTGAAGCTTTCTTT
D: -; V: TRBV7-9; J: TRBJ2-6; size: -; CDR3: CASSFGIPGANVLTF; DNA: TGTGCCAGCAGCTTTGGAATCCCTGGGGCCAACGTCCTGACTTTC